Below, 21 T cell receptor beta chains from the same sample are listed, as sequenced in a study of blood T cell repertoires in COVID-19. The repertoire was sequenced with immunoSEQ multiplex PCR; TCRdb's copy has only in-frame clones and lacks some. The sample gives 43,000 or so clones, about nine tenths of which show up once; about 8.8% is in the top ten. Sequenced input: peripheral blood. The receptor source for this set is a woman aged 80 or over with active COVID-19.

The chain joins TRBV4-2 to TRBJ2-7; maybe TRBD1 (6 bases). The CDR3 covers 14 residues. V was shortened by 6 bases and J by 2 bases, with 14 bases between the two germline ends. Germline loops: CDR1 LGHNA, CDR2 YNFKEQ. CDR3 amino acids: CASSERQAPYEQYF. CDR3 in DNA: TGTGCCAGCAGTGAAAGACAGGCCCCCTACGAGCAGTACTTC.

V usage is TRBV5-4 and J usage is TRBJ2-7; the match to TRBD2 covers 9 bases. Germline V lookup: CDR1 SGHNT, CDR2 YYREEE (reference sequence). The ends lost 0 bases at V and 0 bases at J; junction bases unmatched: 1. The CDR3 consists of 15 residues. CDR3 DNA: TGTGCCAGCAGCTTGGGACTAGCGGACTCCTACGAGCAGTACTTC. Protein: CASSLGLADSYEQYF.

The chain links TRBV10-2 to TRBJ1-4; 7 nucleotides line up with TRBD1. CDR1 is WSHSY and CDR2 is SAAADI in the germline V gene. V shed 6 bases, J shed 2 bases, and the junction held 3 bases outside the gene matches. This CDR3 is 14 amino acids long. The CDR3, as DNA: TGCGCCAGCAGGGGGACAGACACTAATGAAAAACTGTTTTTT. This translates into CASRGTDTNEKLFF.

The rearrangement uses TRBV7-6 and TRBJ1-6, with 10 bases lining up with TRBD1. Germline V gives CDR1 SGHVS, CDR2 FNYEAQ. Trimming took 4 bases from V and 4 from J; bases not matched to a gene: 1. This CDR3 spans 15 amino acids. The DNA for the CDR3 is TGTGCCAGCAGCTCGGGACAGGGGTATAATTCACCCCTCCACTTT. Protein product: CASSSGQGYNSPLHF.

DNA of the CDR3: TGTGCCAGCCGCCCAGGGACTCATCGAAACTATGGCTACACCTTC. It is translated as CASRPGTHRNYGYTF. The chain couples TRBV11-1 to TRBJ1-2; TRBD1 is a possible D gene (5 bases). Deletions cut 8 bases from V and 2 bases from J, with 18 bases between. This CDR3 spans 15 amino acids. Germline loops: CDR1 SGHAT, CDR2 FQDESV (reference sequence).

This clone has just one count. The V call is TRBV19, the J call TRBJ2-3, with TRBD1 as a possible D gene (5 bases). V lost 5 bases and J lost 2, with 20 bases in between. The CDR3 is 17 amino acids. Germline V gene sequence: CDR1 LNHDA, CDR2 SQIVND (reference sequence). This CDR3 reads CASSVSLQAPPTDTQYF. The CDR3 nucleotides are TGTGCCAGTAGTGTCAGCTTACAGGCTCCCCCCACAGATACGCAGTATTTT.

This rearrangement joins TRBV4-1 to TRBJ1-1; 7 bases line up with TRBD1. Germline V gene data show CDR1 as MGHRA and CDR2 as YSYEKL. This CDR3 comprises 14 residues. V lost 2 bases, J lost 6 bases, and 6 bases stayed unmatched. Written as DNA, the CDR3 is TGCGCCAGCAGCCAAAGAGACAGGGTCCCTGAAGCTTTCTTT. This codes for CASSQRDRVPEAFF.

The rearrangement uses TRBV7-3 and TRBJ2-1; D unclear. The CDR3 spans 15 residues. Germline V CDR1 and CDR2: SGHTA, FQGTGA. V dropped 1 base and J dropped 4 bases, with 11 bases sitting between them. In nucleotides, the CDR3 is TGTGCCAGCAGCTTAAACAGTCTGTCGTACAATGAGCAGTTCTTC. Translation gives CASSLNSLSYNEQFF.

The chain joins TRBV27 to TRBJ1-4, with D tentatively TRBD1 (6 bases). Germline CDR1 is MNHEY and CDR2 is SMNVEV (reference sequence). The CDR3 spans 14 residues. V was cut by 6 bases and J by 7 bases, with 15 bases left in between. As DNA, the CDR3 is TGTGCCAGCAGACTACAGGGTAATAGTGAAAAACTGTTTTTT. As protein: CASRLQGNSEKLFF.

The rearrangement links TRBV28 to TRBJ2-7; TRBD1 aligns across 8 bases. This CDR3 region has 14 residues. The germline CDR1 and CDR2 sequences are MDHEN and SYDVKM. V gave up 6 bases and J gave up 4 bases; unmatched junction bases: 8. The DNA of the CDR3 is TGTGCCAGCAGACCCCAGGGGGCGCCGTACGAGCAGTACTTC. Encoded protein: CASRPQGAPYEQYF.

The J gene is TRBJ2-1, the V gene TRBV11-3; perhaps TRBD2 as D (6 bases). Germline assignment: CDR1 SGHNT and CDR2 YENEEA. This CDR3 has 15 amino acids. V lost 4 bases and J lost 6, with 16 bases in between. The CDR3 region has the DNA TGTGCCAGCAGCTCCCCTGGTCACGGGGGCAATGAGCAGTTCTTC. This encodes CASSSPGHGGNEQFF.

The chain combines TRBV30 with TRBJ2-2; TRBD2 agrees at 10 bases. Germline values: CDR1 GTSNPN, CDR2 SVGIG (reference sequence). There are 19 residues in the CDR3. The trim removed 3 bases at V and 5 bases at J, leaving 18 bases unmatched. CDR3 in amino acids: CAWSPAGGQVVVVTGELFF. The CDR3 DNA follows: TGTGCCTGGAGCCCAGCGGGGGGGCAGGTAGTGGTCGTGACCGGGGAGCTGTTTTTT.

CDR3 DNA sequence: TGTGCCAGTAGTGCACGTCCGGGACAGGGCTGGGGCTACACCTTC. Its protein product is CASSARPGQGWGYTF. This chain links TRBV19 with TRBJ1-2, with 9 bases identical to TRBD1. The CDR3 has 15 amino acids. CDR1 and CDR2 from the germline V gene are LNHDA and SQIVND (reference sequence). Trimming cost V 5 bases and J 8 bases; bases outside gene matches: 12.

The chain combines TRBV11-3 with TRBJ2-4; 7 bases map to TRBD1. CDR1 SGHNT and CDR2 YENEEA come from the germline V gene. V dropped 2 bases and J dropped 7; count of bases not matched to a gene: 5. The CDR3 is made up of 14 amino acids. The CDR3, as DNA: TGTGCCAGCAGCTTAAACTCGGGACAGAACATTCAGTACTTC. This encodes CASSLNSGQNIQYF. The complete variable domain, with remaining parts taken from reference TRBV11-3 and TRBJ2-4, reads EAGVVQSPRYKIIEKKQPVAFWCNPISGHNTLYWYLQNLGQGPELLIRYENEEAVDDSQLPKDRFSAERLKGVDSTLKIQPAELGDSAVYLCASSLNSGQNIQYFGAGTRLSVL.

The chain recombines TRBV28 with TRBJ2-7; TRBD2 agrees at 9 bases. This CDR3 is 14 amino acids long. V trimming: 8 bases; J trimming: 7 bases; junction bases outside the gene matches: 12. Germline V lookup: CDR1 MDHEN, CDR2 SYDVKM. CDR3 DNA sequence: TGTGCCAGCGCACCGGGACTAGCCTCTAAGGAGCAGTACTTC. Translation gives CASAPGLASKEQYF.

The chain employs TRBV12-3 or TRBV12-4 and TRBJ2-3; a weak D match, TRBD1 (5 bases). This CDR3 contains 12 residues. Between the trimmed V and J ends, which lost 5 bases and 5 bases, there was a span of 8 bases. The CDR3 DNA is TGTGCCAGCAGTCGACAGCTAGATACGCAGTATTTT. This encodes CASSRQLDTQYF.

V gene TRBV12-3 or TRBV12-4 combines with J gene TRBJ2-5; D remains ambiguous. This CDR3 region has 13 residues. V lost 2 bases, J lost 7 bases, and 11 bases lay in between. This CDR3 is CASSLIGLWTQYF. The CDR3 nucleotides read TGTGCCAGCAGTTTAATTGGGCTTTGGACCCAGTACTTC.

The CDR3: CASSNSLAGPYEQYF. CDR3 bases: TGTGCCAGCAGCAACTCACTAGCGGGACCCTACGAGCAGTACTTC. The chain has TRBV21-1 and TRBJ2-7; the table gives TRBD2 as D, unverified against the DNA. TRBV21-1 is a pseudogene. The CDR3 runs to 15 residues.

This chain uses TRBV19 with TRBJ2-1, with D perhaps matching TRBD2 (6 bases). The germline V gene has CDR1 LNHDA and CDR2 SQIVND (reference sequence). The CDR3 spans 16 residues. Deletions cut 4 bases from V and 0 bases from J, with 13 bases between. This CDR3 reads CASSRGRGFSYNEQFF. CDR3 nucleotide sequence: TGTGCCAGTAGTAGGGGACGGGGGTTCTCCTACAATGAGCAGTTCTTC.

V usage is TRBV27 and J usage is TRBJ2-5; 9 bases line up with TRBD2. With V trimmed by 5 bases and J by 5 bases, 9 bases remained unmatched. Germline-derived CDR1 and CDR2 are MNHEY and SMNVEV (reference sequence). The CDR3 has 15 amino acids. The CDR3 coding sequence is TGTGCCAGCAGTGGGCGGCGGGGGGGCCGCGAGACCCAGTACTTC. It encodes CASSGRRGGRETQYF.

V gene TRBV6-1 combines with J gene TRBJ2-1, with 12 bases aligning to TRBD2. The CDR3 is 15 residues long. The germline gives CDR1 MNHNS, CDR2 SASEGT. Germline trimming cut 2 bases from V and 7 bases from J; bases unmatched to any gene: 3. The CDR3: CASSETSGGWNEQFF. The DNA for the CDR3 is TGTGCCAGCAGTGAAACTAGCGGGGGGTGGAATGAGCAGTTCTTC.